This T cell receptor beta chain was sequenced for a study of blood T cell repertoires in COVID-19. Residents of about two dozen US areas, aged roughly 18 to 89 years, made up the participants. Self-reported history from a screening survey and questionnaire set each donor's cohort. Two consecutive negative NP/OP PCR tests, clearance, or resolved symptoms defined Cohort 3 recovery. In the original analysis: From reference gene primer amplification, estimates of nucleated cell counts were derived. Assay: immunoSEQ multiplex PCR; the TCRdb copy retains only in-frame clones and omits some. That table furnishes V, J and clone size, whereas the DNA furnished D and trimming. The sample shows some 320,000 clones, more than 75% of them seen only once. Source material: PBMCs or T cells enriched from blood (not recorded which). This receptor was identified in a woman aged 30 to 39 who had recovered from COVID-19.

The CDR3 nucleotides are TGTGCCAGCAGCCCCCTGGACAGGGGGGATCAGCCCCAGCATTTT. Its protein is CASSPLDRGDQPQHF. The chain couples TRBV6-5 to TRBJ1-5, with 10 bases aligning to TRBD1. V was pared by 6 bases and J by 5 bases, with 7 bases of the junction left unmatched. This CDR3 has 15 residues. The germline CDR1 and CDR2 sequences are MNHEY and SVGAGI.